Below are 21 T cell receptor beta chains sequenced from a single sample in a study of blood T cells in healthy people across ages. The second PCR ran about 6 to 12 cycles with a sample-barcoded 5' primer and J-beta primers. TCRdb reprocessed the 5' RACE reads via MiXCR and lists one record per CDR3 protein. The sample lists some 1.5 million distinct CDR3 sequences; under 55% were seen once. Sequenced input: blood. The receptors stem from a woman under 30 in good health.

The rearrangement uses TRBV4-1 and TRBJ1-1, with D perhaps matching TRBD1 (6 bases). Per germline, CDR1 MGHRA and CDR2 YSYEKL. Between the trimmed V and J ends, which lost 7 bases and 1 base, there was a span of 13 bases. This CDR3 spans 14 amino acids. The DNA for the CDR3 is TGCGCCAGCAACCCGGGACAAGGGAACACTGAAGCTTTCTTT. Encoded protein: CASNPGQGNTEAFF.

The chain carries TRBV10-3 and TRBJ2-1; D is unclear. The CDR3 consists of 15 residues. Germline-derived CDR1 and CDR2 are ENHRY and SYGVKD. Deletions cut 5 bases from V and 0 bases from J, with 11 bases between. The CDR3 is CAISRLLSSYNEQFF. The CDR3 region has the DNA TGTGCCATCAGTAGACTCTTGAGCTCCTACAATGAGCAGTTCTTC.

This clonotype was counted between two and nine times. V and J are TRBV20-1 and TRBJ2-3, with a weak D call TRBD2 (6 bases). The V end was cut by 7 bases, the J end by 2 bases, with 13 bases between. In germline, CDR1 is DFQATT, CDR2 SNEGSKA (reference sequence). The CDR3 extends over 13 amino acids. DNA for the CDR3: TGCAGTGTGACTAGGGATGTCACAGATACGCAGTATTTT. Amino acid sequence: CSVTRDVTDTQYF.

This clonotype was counted only a few times. The junction differs from germline at one of its ends, possibly a read error. The gene calls are TRBV7-9 and TRBJ2-5; D ambiguous. Germline V CDR1 and CDR2: SEHNR, FQNEAQ (reference sequence). This CDR3 is 15 amino acids long. Here the CDR3 DNA reads TGTGCCAACAGCTTAGCCCTGGGGTTCCAAGAGACCCAGTACTTC. It specifies CANSLALGFQETQYF.

The V gene is TRBV9, the J gene TRBJ2-7; maybe TRBD1 (5 bases). The CDR3 totals 13 residues. Germline V gives CDR1 SGDLS, CDR2 YYNGEE. V was cut by 3 bases and J by 5 bases, with 12 bases left in between. The CDR3 DNA follows: TGTGCCAGCAGCGCACCAGGGTCCCACGAGCAGTACTTC. Amino acid sequence: CASSAPGSHEQYF.

This chain joins TRBV7-2 and TRBJ2-3, with 9 bases aligning to TRBD1. In germline, CDR1 is SGHTA, CDR2 FQGNSA. The V and J ends lost 5 bases and 4 bases, in that order; junction bases with no gene match: 7. The CDR3 length is 15 residues. The CDR3 DNA reads as TGTGCCAGCAGCGTCCACAGGGGGCTGTCAGATACGCAGTATTTT. Translating gives CASSVHRGLSDTQYF.

Note on this clonotype: The missing conserved phenylalanine or tryptophan at the end of this CDR3 makes a read error likely. The chain carries TRBV20-1 and TRBJ2-7; possibly TRBD1 for D (6 bases). Looked up from germline, CDR1 is DFQATT and CDR2 is SNEGSKA (reference sequence). V dropped 6 bases and J dropped 0 bases, with 18 bases sitting between them. The CDR3 is 15 amino acids. DNA for the CDR3: TGCAGTGCAACCCCGGGGCAGGGGAGCTCCTACGAGCAGTACTTA. Translated, it gives CSATPGQGSSYEQYL.

This clonotype was observed a handful of times. The chain couples TRBV9 to TRBJ1-1; D call uncertain. Trimming left V 4 bases short and J 0 bases short, with 10 bases between. Germline V gives CDR1 SGDLS, CDR2 YYNGEE. The CDR3 has 14 amino acids. Written as DNA, the CDR3 is TGTGCCAGCAGCCCCCAGGACTTGAACACTGAAGCTTTCTTT. Residues: CASSPQDLNTEAFF.

The chain couples TRBV24-1 to TRBJ1-4, with 9 bases lining up with TRBD1. CDR1 KGHDR and CDR2 SFDVKD come from the germline V gene. This CDR3 has 18 residues. Trimming took 4 bases from V and 0 from J; bases not matched to a gene: 8. CDR3: CATSEGQGPVATNEKLFF. CDR3 DNA: TGTGCCACCAGTGAAGGACAGGGGCCCGTTGCAACTAATGAAAAACTGTTTTTT.

The chain is built from TRBV7-9 and TRBJ1-1; D remains unclear. CDR3 length: 13 residues. Germline V gives CDR1 SEHNR, CDR2 FQNEAQ (reference sequence). V dropped 6 bases and J dropped 6 bases, with 14 bases sitting between them. In DNA, the CDR3 is TGTGCCAGCAGTGCCCCGGTTTTTTCTGAAGCTTTCTTT. It yields the protein CASSAPVFSEAFF.

Ten or more counts support this clonotype. Here the CDR3 reads CSARDDETGGTDTQYF. The CDR3 nucleotides read TGCAGTGCTAGAGATGACGAGACAGGGGGAACAGATACGCAGTATTTT. This sequence joins TRBV20-1 and TRBJ2-3, with 9 nucleotides matching TRBD1. V lost 0 bases, J lost 3 bases, and 7 bases stayed unmatched. Germline V gene lookup returns CDR1 DFQATT and CDR2 SNEGSKA (reference sequence). This CDR3 is built from 16 residues.

The chain couples TRBV3-1 to TRBJ2-5, with D perhaps matching TRBD1 or TRBD2 (5 bases each). The germline V and J ends were trimmed by 10 bases and 5 bases, with 17 bases remaining between them. This CDR3 is built from 13 residues. From germline, CDR1 is LGHDT and CDR2 YNNKEL (reference sequence). CDR3 region: CATRGAVRETQYF. The CDR3 nucleotides are TGTGCCACCCGAGGGGCTGTCCGGGAGACCCAGTACTTC.

This clonotype occurred many times. This chain connects TRBV5-6 to TRBJ1-2, with D possibly being TRBD1 (5 bases). This CDR3 region has 14 residues. Germline V gene lookup returns CDR1 SGHDT and CDR2 YYEEEE. The V gene lost 2 bases and the J gene lost 5 bases, with 13 bases spanning the gap. The CDR3 is CASSLAGQTYGYTF. The CDR3 DNA is TGTGCCAGCAGCTTAGCAGGGCAGACTTATGGCTACACCTTC.

This chain connects TRBV12-3 or TRBV12-4 to TRBJ2-1; D is unclear. The CDR3 has 13 amino acids. V was shortened by 6 bases and J by 5 bases, with 11 bases between the two germline ends. The CDR3 loop is CASSRVPNNEQFF. DNA for the CDR3: TGTGCCAGCAGCCGGGTCCCGAACAATGAGCAGTTCTTC.

This rearrangement joins TRBV2 to TRBJ2-2; TRBD1 might be the D (6 bases). V was cut by 6 bases and J by 5 bases, with 10 bases left in between. Germline V lookup: CDR1 SNHLY, CDR2 FYNNEI. This CDR3 region has 13 residues. The CDR3, as DNA: TGTGCCAGCAGAAGACAGGCTACCGGGGAGCTGTTTTTT. The encoded protein is CASRRQATGELFF.

The chain carries TRBV9 and TRBJ2-1, with 12 positions matching TRBD2. J gave up 6 bases and V 4 bases, and 14 bases lay outside the gene matches. The CDR3 is 18 residues long. Germline V gene sequence: CDR1 SGDLS, CDR2 YYNGEE. The CDR3 loop is CASSNSPLAGGYSNEQFF. In DNA form, the CDR3 reads TGTGCCAGCAGCAATTCCCCACTAGCGGGGGGTTATTCCAATGAGCAGTTCTTC.

This clonotype appeared a few times. The V and J genes are TRBV12-3 or TRBV12-4 and TRBJ2-3; 10 bases are a match to TRBD2. The CDR3 totals 16 residues. The J segment lost 8 bases and the V segment lost 7 bases, leaving 15 bases of the junction unmatched. As DNA, the CDR3 is TGTGCCAGCACGAGATGGGCTAGCGGGAGAAGGGGTACGCAGTATTTT. This sequence encodes CASTRWASGRRGTQYF.

V and J are TRBV7-9 and TRBJ1-1, with unresolved D. Germline CDR1 SEHNR, CDR2 FQNEAQ (reference sequence). Trimming removed 2 bases at V and 8 bases at J, with 12 bases between. The CDR3 has 13 amino acids. CDR3 nucleotides: TGTGCCAGCAGCTTAAAGTTCCGGGGAGAAGCTTTCTTT. It encodes CASSLKFRGEAFF.

This chain uses TRBV4-1 with TRBJ1-1; D might be TRBD1 (6 bases). Germline V gene data show CDR1 as MGHRA and CDR2 as YSYEKL. Trimming left V 5 bases short and J 3 bases short, with 13 bases between. CDR3 length equals 14 residues. CDR3 DNA sequence: TGCGCCAGCAGCGTCCGGGGGGGCCACACTGAAGCTTTCTTT. Translating it yields CASSVRGGHTEAFF.

The J gene is TRBJ2-1, the V gene TRBV6-2 or TRBV6-3, with a weak D call TRBD2 (6 bases). CDR3 length equals 15 residues. V shed 2 bases and J shed 8 bases, with 16 bases lying between them. Looked up from germline, CDR1 is MNHEY and CDR2 is SVGEGT. The CDR3 protein is CASSYQLAPYDEQFF. The CDR3 nucleotides read TGTGCCAGCAGTTACCAACTAGCTCCGTACGATGAGCAGTTCTTC.

This clonotype was detected only a few times. The chain is built from TRBV6-2 or TRBV6-3 and TRBJ1-1; no reliable D call. CDR1 is MNHEY, CDR2 SVGEGT, per germline. The ends were cut back, 1 base at V and 7 bases at J, with 10 bases in the middle. This CDR3 is built from 13 residues. CDR3: CASSYFSQLEAFF. In nucleotides, the CDR3 is TGTGCCAGCAGTTACTTTTCGCAGCTTGAAGCTTTCTTT.